This entry lists 2 T cell receptor beta chains sequenced from one sample in a study of T cell repertoires in cytomegalovirus infection. Each CDR3 protein is one row after TCRdb ran MiXCR on the reads. This table holds approximately 180,000 distinct CDR3 sequences, less than 9.5% found once. Sequenced material: PBMCs. Source of these receptors: a human donor in good health (CMV status not recorded). Some clones in this sample may be carry-over from other donors' samples.

This clonotype was counted ten times or more. V is TRBV7-2 and J is TRBJ2-2; D tentatively fits TRBD1 or TRBD2 (6 bases each). The V end was cut by 1 base, the J end by 0 bases, with 12 bases between. CDR1 is SGHTA, CDR2 FQGNSA, per germline. The CDR3 is 17 residues long. This CDR3 reads CASSLGPRGANTGELFF. Written as DNA, the CDR3 is TGTGCCAGCAGCTTAGGTCCTAGGGGGGCGAACACCGGGGAGCTGTTTTTT.

This clonotype has more than one count but fewer than ten. The genes are TRBV6-5 and TRBJ1-3, with 10 nucleotides matching TRBD1. V shed 5 bases, J shed 4 bases, and the junction held 8 bases outside the gene matches. The germline gives CDR1 MNHEY, CDR2 SVGAGI. The CDR3 length is 16 residues. The CDR3 spells CASSGPDRGRGNTIYF. In DNA form, the CDR3 reads TGTGCCAGCAGTGGACCGGACAGGGGGAGAGGAAACACCATATATTTT.